This T cell receptor beta chain was captured in a study of cytomegalovirus exposure and HLA in healthy donors. Per the germline V gene, CDR1 is MNHEY and CDR2 is SMNVEV (reference sequence). There are 18 residues in the CDR3. The ends lost 0 bases at V and 5 bases at J; junction bases unmatched: 13. The PCR contained 60 Vbeta and 13 Jbeta primers. Clones were read by immunoSEQ multiplex PCR, and TCRdb kept only the in-frame ones, dropping some. There are around 100,000 clones in the sample; around three quarters occur only once, and about 2.7% lies in the top ten. This TCR came from a woman between 18 and 29 years old in good health and CMV-seropositive. The specimen was PBMCs. The chain couples TRBV27 to TRBJ1-2; 9 nucleotides align to TRBD1. This CDR3 is CASSLSRGQGSLNYGYTF. The CDR3, as DNA: TGTGCCAGCAGTTTATCTAGGGGACAGGGCTCCTTAAATTATGGCTACACCTTC.